The 20 T cell receptor beta chains given below trace back to one sample, sequenced in a study of identical twins listed by TCRdb under 2016. Receptors were amplified or captured by 5' RACE. The sequencer was an Illumina HiSeq 2000. In-frame beta chains were kept once TCRdb had trimmed the public reads at Q25 with fastp and called clones with MiXCR. Duplicate CDR3 protein sequences are folded into a single record with the most common DNA and genes. Here the sample has around 650,000 distinct CDR3 sequences; around 7.5% occur a single time. In total, the top ten clones hold roughly 1.6% of the sample. The data were also submitted as part of a second study, on yellow fever vaccine responses in identical twins.

What was sequenced was PBMCs. Every receptor here comes from a woman aged 18-35 years in good health.

This clonotype was found many times. The chain has TRBV29-1 and TRBJ2-1; D may be TRBD2 (6 bases). Germline V gives CDR1 SQVTM, CDR2 ANQGSEA. The germline V and J ends were trimmed by 3 bases and 5 bases, with 14 bases remaining between them. The CDR3 has 14 residues. CDR3 residues: CSVDKGTGNNEQFF. In nucleotides, the CDR3 is TGCAGCGTTGACAAGGGGACTGGAAACAATGAGCAGTTCTTC.

This rearrangement joins TRBV2 to TRBJ2-1; 12 bases are a match to TRBD2. After removal of 7 bases from V and 7 bases from J, the junction contained 5 bases not matched to a gene. This CDR3 has 14 amino acids. Per the germline V gene, CDR1 is SNHLY and CDR2 is FYNNEI. In nucleotides, the CDR3 is TGTGCCAGCACCCCTAGCGGGAGGGCTAATGAGCAGTTCTTC. Translated, it gives CASTPSGRANEQFF.

This clonotype appeared a few times. The chain joins TRBV12-3 or TRBV12-4 to TRBJ2-5; TRBD2 agrees at 9 bases. The CDR3 has 15 residues. V lost 4 bases to trimming and J lost 2 bases; unmatched junction nucleotides: 5. The CDR3 sequence: CASSSWREGQETQYF. Written as DNA, the CDR3 is TGTGCCAGCAGTTCTTGGCGGGAGGGTCAAGAGACCCAGTACTTC.

V and J are TRBV10-3 and TRBJ1-5, with 7 bases lining up with TRBD1. J lost 9 bases, V lost 10 bases, and 18 bases had no gene match. Germline CDR1 and CDR2: ENHRY and SYGVKD. The CDR3 is made up of 15 amino acids. The CDR3 DNA reads as TGTGCCACCAACCCCGGGACAGCTAATGCGAGGCCCCAGCATTTT. Translation gives CATNPGTANARPQHF.

This clonotype was counted between two and nine times. The chain couples TRBV5-6 to TRBJ2-1; TRBD2 might be the D (6 bases). Germline V gene data show CDR1 as SGHDT and CDR2 as YYEEEE. The CDR3 is 13 residues long. With 0 bases removed from V and 8 bases from J, the gap between germline ends came to 9 bases. CDR3 nucleotide sequence: TGTGCCAGCAGCTTGGCCGCGGGGTATGAGCAGTTCTTC. Translating it yields CASSLAAGYEQFF.

In its sample, this clonotype was seen many times. The chain links TRBV7-9 to TRBJ2-5; D remains ambiguous. The CDR3 is 12 residues long. The V and J ends lost 5 bases and 1 base respectively, with 5 bases between them. CDR1 and CDR2 from the germline V gene are SEHNR and FQNEAQ (reference sequence). CDR3: CASSPPQETQYF. CDR3 nucleotide sequence: TGTGCCAGCAGCCCCCCCCAAGAGACCCAGTACTTC. The complete variable domain, with remaining parts taken from reference TRBV7-9 and TRBJ2-5, reads DTGVSQNPRHKITKRGQNVTFRCDPISEHNRLYWYRQTLGQGPEFLTYFQNEAQLEKSRLLSDRFSAERPKGSFSTLEIQRTEQGDSAMYLCASSPPQETQYFGPGTRLLVL.

This clonotype came up a few times. This chain links TRBV19 with TRBJ2-1; a weak D match, TRBD1 (6 bases). The CDR3 has 13 residues. Germline V gene data show CDR1 as LNHDA and CDR2 as SQIVND (reference sequence). V was cut by 4 bases and J by 4 bases, with 8 bases left in between. CDR3 sequence (DNA): TGTGCCAGTAGTACGGGACAATACAATGAGCAGTTCTTC. Translated: CASSTGQYNEQFF.

This clonotype was detected ten times or more. The V call is TRBV15, the J call TRBJ1-1; D is undetermined. Trimming took off 1 base at V and 3 bases at J, with 12 bases between the two ends. Germline CDR1 is LNHNV and CDR2 is YYDKDF (reference sequence). The CDR3 spans 15 residues. CDR3 DNA: TGTGCCACCAGCAGAGTCGGGCAGCGGGACACTGAAGCTTTCTTT. Its translation is CATSRVGQRDTEAFF.

The table lists this clonotype with many counts. The rearrangement joins TRBV4-2 to TRBJ2-1; D is possibly TRBD1 (5 bases). CDR1 and CDR2 (germline): LGHNA, YNFKEQ. The CDR3 covers 15 residues. V gave up 4 bases and J gave up 3 bases, with 13 bases separating them. CDR3 coding DNA: TGTGCCAGCAGCCGTCCCTCGGACAACTACAATGAGCAGTTCTTC. As protein: CASSRPSDNYNEQFF.

The rearrangement joins TRBV7-6 to TRBJ2-3, with 7 bases lining up with TRBD2. Germline values: CDR1 SGHVS, CDR2 FNYEAQ. The CDR3 covers 17 residues. Trimming removed 3 bases from V and 2 bases from J; junction bases left unmatched: 11. The CDR3 loop reads CASSLAPGTMDTDTQYF. The CDR3 nucleotides are TGTGCCAGCAGCTTGGCCCCCGGGACTATGGACACAGATACGCAGTATTTT.

This clonotype has just a few counts. This rearrangement joins TRBV29-1 to TRBJ2-3; 7 bases are shared with TRBD2. The CDR3 has 14 amino acids. Germline loops: CDR1 SQVTM, CDR2 ANQGSEA. V lost 3 bases to trimming and J lost 3 bases; unmatched junction nucleotides: 6. The CDR3 DNA reads as TGCAGCGTTGAGAGGACTAGGGGAACAGATACGCAGTATTTT. Amino acids: CSVERTRGTDTQYF.

The chain uses TRBV7-9 and TRBJ2-7, with 7 nucleotides matching TRBD1. The CDR3 is 14 amino acids. Per the germline V gene, CDR1 is SEHNR and CDR2 is FQNEAQ (reference sequence). V gave up 5 bases and J gave up 3 bases; unmatched junction bases: 7. The CDR3 nucleotides are TGTGCCAGCAGCCCCCCGGGACAGAACTACGAGCAGTACTTC. This encodes CASSPPGQNYEQYF.

The J gene is TRBJ2-7, the V gene TRBV5-1; 12 nucleotides agree with TRBD2. Trimming cost V 0 bases and J 4 bases; bases outside gene matches: 5. The CDR3 has 16 amino acids. Germline CDR1 SGHRS, CDR2 YFSETQ. The CDR3 reads CASSLGTSGKGYEQYF. The CDR3 coding sequence is TGCGCCAGCAGCTTGGGGACTAGCGGGAAGGGGTACGAGCAGTACTTC.

This chain connects TRBV9 to TRBJ2-7; D call uncertain. This CDR3 is built from 14 residues. V was shortened by 0 bases and J by 2 bases, with 9 bases between the two germline ends. CDR1 SGDLS and CDR2 YYNGEE come from the germline V gene. The CDR3: CASSVGVGTYEQYF. The CDR3 nucleotides read TGTGCCAGCAGCGTAGGGGTCGGAACCTACGAGCAGTACTTC. The full variable domain, in which reference TRBV9 and TRBJ2-7 provide the parts outside the CDR3, is DSGVTQTPKHLITATGQRVTLRCSPRSGDLSVYWYQQSLDQGLQFLIQYYNGEERAKGNILERFSAQQFPDLHSELNLSSLELGDSALYFCASSVGVGTYEQYFGPGTRLTVT.

This clonotype showed up just a few times. V gene TRBV3-1 combines with J gene TRBJ2-2; TRBD2 aligns across 8 bases. This CDR3 comprises 16 residues. Per germline, CDR1 LGHDT and CDR2 YNNKEL (reference sequence). The trim removed 4 bases at V and 5 bases at J, leaving 9 bases unmatched. The CDR3 protein is CASSRPAGLATGELFF. The CDR3 DNA follows: TGTGCCAGCAGCCGGCCTGCCGGACTAGCAACCGGGGAGCTGTTTTTT. The whole variable domain, remainder taken from reference TRBV3-1 and TRBJ2-2, is DTAVSQTPKYLVTQMGNDKSIKCEQNLGHDTMYWYKQDSKKFLKIMFSYNNKELIINETVPNRFSPKSPDKAHLNLHINSLELGDSAVYFCASSRPAGLATGELFFGEGSRLTVL.

Many counts were recorded for this clonotype. This chain joins TRBV7-8 and TRBJ1-2; D is unresolved. The V and J ends lost 1 base and 3 bases respectively, with 15 bases between them. The germline V gene has CDR1 SGHVS and CDR2 FQNEAQ. This CDR3 has 16 residues. Here the CDR3 DNA reads TGTGCCAGCAGCTTAGGAGGACGTAGCTCCGACTATGGCTACACCTTC. It codes for CASSLGGRSSDYGYTF.

This chain connects TRBV15 to TRBJ2-2; 7 bases align to TRBD1. V was pared by 3 bases and J by 6 bases, with 4 bases of the junction left unmatched. CDR3 length: 14 amino acids. In germline, CDR1 is LNHNV, CDR2 YYDKDF (reference sequence). CDR3 coding DNA: TGTGCCACCAGCAGCCGGGACAGCCCCGGGGAGCTGTTTTTT. This translates into CATSSRDSPGELFF.

The chain employs TRBV6-4 and TRBJ2-3; TRBD2 agrees at 7 bases. CDR1 is MRHNA, CDR2 SNTAGT, per germline. CDR3 length: 14 residues. Germline trimming cut 3 bases from V and 2 bases from J; bases unmatched to any gene: 2. CDR3 DNA: TGTGCCAGCAGTGAAGCGGGGAACACAGATACGCAGTATTTT. It codes for CASSEAGNTDTQYF.

At least ten counts were recorded for this clonotype. The chain employs TRBV6-1 and TRBJ1-1; D unresolved. Germline values: CDR1 MNHNS, CDR2 SASEGT. This CDR3 is 15 amino acids long. Trimming pared 0 bases from V and 0 bases from J, leaving 8 bases between. The CDR3: CASSEARSLNTEAFF. The CDR3 nucleotides read TGTGCCAGCAGTGAAGCGCGCAGCTTGAACACTGAAGCTTTCTTT.

This chain uses TRBV28 with TRBJ2-5, with TRBD2 matching over 15 bases. CDR1 is MDHEN and CDR2 is SYDVKM in the germline V gene. This CDR3 is 18 amino acids long. Trimming removed 5 bases from V and 5 bases from J; junction bases left unmatched: 12. As DNA, the CDR3 is TGTGCCAGCAGTGCACCCTTCGGGACTAGCGGGAGGTCGGAGACCCAGTACTTC. The encoded protein is CASSAPFGTSGRSETQYF.